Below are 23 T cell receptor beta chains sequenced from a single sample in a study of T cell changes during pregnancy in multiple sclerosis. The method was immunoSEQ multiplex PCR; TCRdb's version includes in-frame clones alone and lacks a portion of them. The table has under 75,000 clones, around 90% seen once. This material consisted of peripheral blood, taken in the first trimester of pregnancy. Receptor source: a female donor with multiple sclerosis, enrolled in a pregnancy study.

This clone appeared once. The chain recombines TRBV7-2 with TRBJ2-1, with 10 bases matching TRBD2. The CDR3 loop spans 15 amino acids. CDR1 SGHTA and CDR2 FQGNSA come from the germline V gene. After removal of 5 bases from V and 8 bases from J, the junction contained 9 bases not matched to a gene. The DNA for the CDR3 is TGTGCCAGCAGCCCGACTAGCGGGCTGGGGGATGAGCAGTTCTTC. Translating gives CASSPTSGLGDEQFF.

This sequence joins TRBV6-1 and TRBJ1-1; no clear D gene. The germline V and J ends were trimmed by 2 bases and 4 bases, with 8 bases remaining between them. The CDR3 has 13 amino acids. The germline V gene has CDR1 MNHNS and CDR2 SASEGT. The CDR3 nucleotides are TGTGCCAGCAGTGAACTGACAATCACTGAAGCTTTCTTT. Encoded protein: CASSELTITEAFF.

In DNA form, the CDR3 reads TGCGCCAGCGAATGGGCTCCGAACACCGGGGAGCTGTTTTTT. Its protein is CASEWAPNTGELFF. The rearrangement joins TRBV5-1 to TRBJ2-2; D gene ambiguous. Germline CDR1 SGHRS, CDR2 YFSETQ. The CDR3 is 14 amino acids. V was shortened by 7 bases and J by 0 bases, with 10 bases between the two germline ends. Full variable domain (rest looked up from reference TRBV5-1 and TRBJ2-2): KAGVTQTPRYLIKTRGQQVTLSCSPISGHRSVSWYQQTPGQGLQFLFEYFSETQRNKGNFPGRFSGRQFSNSRSEMNVSTLELGDSALYLCASEWAPNTGELFFGEGSRLTVL.

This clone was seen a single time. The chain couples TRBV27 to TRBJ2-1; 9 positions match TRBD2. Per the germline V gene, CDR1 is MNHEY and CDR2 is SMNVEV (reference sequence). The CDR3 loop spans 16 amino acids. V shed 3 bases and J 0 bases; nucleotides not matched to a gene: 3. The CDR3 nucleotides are TGTGCCAGCAGTTTCCAAGCGGGGGGCTCCTACAATGAGCAGTTCTTC. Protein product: CASSFQAGGSYNEQFF.

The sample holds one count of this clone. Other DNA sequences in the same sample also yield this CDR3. CDR3 coding DNA: TGTGCCAGCAGCCCCGGTTATGAGCAGTTCTTC. Translated, it gives CASSPGYEQFF. This chain joins TRBV14 and TRBJ2-1; no definite D call. The CDR3 is 11 amino acids. V was cut by 4 bases and J by 8 bases, with 6 bases left in between. Germline assignment: CDR1 SGHDN and CDR2 FVKESK.

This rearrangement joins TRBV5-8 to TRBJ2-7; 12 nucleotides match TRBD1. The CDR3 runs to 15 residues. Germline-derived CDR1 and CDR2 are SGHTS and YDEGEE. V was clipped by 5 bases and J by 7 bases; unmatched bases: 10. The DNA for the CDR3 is TGTGCCAGCAGATGGGACAGGGGGCCTTCCAGAGAGCAGTACTTC. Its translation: CASRWDRGPSREQYF. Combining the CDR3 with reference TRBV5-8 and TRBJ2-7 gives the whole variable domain EAGVTQSPTHLIKTRGQQATLRCSPISGHTSVYWYQQALGLGLQFLLWYDEGEERNRGNFPPRFSGRQFPNYSSELNVNALELEDSALYLCASRWDRGPSREQYFGPGTRLTVT.

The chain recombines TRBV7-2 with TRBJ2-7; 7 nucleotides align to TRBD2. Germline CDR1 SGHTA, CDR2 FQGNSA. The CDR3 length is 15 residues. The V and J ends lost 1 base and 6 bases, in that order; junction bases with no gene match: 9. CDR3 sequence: CASSLETSSGREQYF. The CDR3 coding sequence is TGTGCCAGCAGCTTAGAGACTAGCTCGGGGCGCGAGCAGTACTTC.

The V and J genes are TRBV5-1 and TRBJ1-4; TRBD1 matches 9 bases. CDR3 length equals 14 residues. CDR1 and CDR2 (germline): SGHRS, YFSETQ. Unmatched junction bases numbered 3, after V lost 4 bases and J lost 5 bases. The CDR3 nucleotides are TGCGCCAGCAGCCCTGGGACAGGGAATGAAAAACTGTTTTTT. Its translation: CASSPGTGNEKLFF. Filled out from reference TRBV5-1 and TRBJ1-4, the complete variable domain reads KAGVTQTPRYLIKTRGQQVTLSCSPISGHRSVSWYQQTPGQGLQFLFEYFSETQRNKGNFPGRFSGRQFSNSRSEMNVSTLELGDSALYLCASSPGTGNEKLFFGSGTQLSVL.

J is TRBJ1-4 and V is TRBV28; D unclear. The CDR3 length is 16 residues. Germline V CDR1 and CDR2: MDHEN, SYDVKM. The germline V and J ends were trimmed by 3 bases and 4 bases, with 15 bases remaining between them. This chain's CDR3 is CASSFGRTASNEKLFF. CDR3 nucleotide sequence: TGTGCCAGCAGTTTTGGGCGAACAGCAAGTAATGAAAAACTGTTTTTT. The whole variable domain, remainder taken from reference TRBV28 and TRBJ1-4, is DVKVTQSSRYLVKRTGEKVFLECVQDMDHENMFWYRQDPGLGLRLIYFSYDVKMKEKGDIPEGYSVSREKKERFSLILESASTNQTSMYLCASSFGRTASNEKLFFGSGTQLSVL.

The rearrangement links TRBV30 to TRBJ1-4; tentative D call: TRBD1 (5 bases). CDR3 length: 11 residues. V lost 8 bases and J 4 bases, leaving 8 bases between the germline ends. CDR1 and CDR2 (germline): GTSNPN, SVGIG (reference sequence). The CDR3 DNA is TGTGCCGGGGGGTATAATGAAAAACTGTTTTTT. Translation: CAGGYNEKLFF.

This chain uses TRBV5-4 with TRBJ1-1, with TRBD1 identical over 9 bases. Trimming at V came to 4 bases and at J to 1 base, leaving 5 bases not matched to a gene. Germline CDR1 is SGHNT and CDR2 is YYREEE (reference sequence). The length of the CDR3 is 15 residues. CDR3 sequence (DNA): TGTGCCAGCAGCCCATCGGACAGGGGGAACACTGAAGCTTTCTTT. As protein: CASSPSDRGNTEAFF.

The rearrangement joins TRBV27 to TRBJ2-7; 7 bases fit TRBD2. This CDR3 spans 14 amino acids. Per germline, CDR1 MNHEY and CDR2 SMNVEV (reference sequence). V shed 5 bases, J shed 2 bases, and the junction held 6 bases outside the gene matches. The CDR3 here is CASSRAGVTYEQYF. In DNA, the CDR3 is TGTGCCAGCAGTAGGGCGGGAGTTACCTACGAGCAGTACTTC.

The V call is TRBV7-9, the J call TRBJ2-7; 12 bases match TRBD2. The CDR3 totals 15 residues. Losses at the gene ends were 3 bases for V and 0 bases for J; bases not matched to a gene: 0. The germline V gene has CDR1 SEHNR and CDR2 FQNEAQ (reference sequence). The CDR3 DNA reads TGTGCCAGCAGCTTGACTAGCGGGGGCTCCTACGAGCAGTACTTC. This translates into CASSLTSGGSYEQYF.

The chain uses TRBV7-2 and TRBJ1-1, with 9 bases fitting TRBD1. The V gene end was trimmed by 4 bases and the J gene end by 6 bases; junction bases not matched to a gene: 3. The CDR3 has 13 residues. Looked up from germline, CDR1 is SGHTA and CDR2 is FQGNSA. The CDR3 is CASSYTGGAEAFF. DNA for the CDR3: TGTGCCAGCAGCTACACAGGGGGCGCTGAAGCTTTCTTT.

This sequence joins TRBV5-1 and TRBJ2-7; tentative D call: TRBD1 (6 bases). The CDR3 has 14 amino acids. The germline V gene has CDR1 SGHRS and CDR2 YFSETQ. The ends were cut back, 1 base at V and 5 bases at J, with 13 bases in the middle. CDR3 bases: TGCGCCAGCAGCTTGTATACGACAGGCGACGAGCAGTACTTC. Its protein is CASSLYTTGDEQYF.

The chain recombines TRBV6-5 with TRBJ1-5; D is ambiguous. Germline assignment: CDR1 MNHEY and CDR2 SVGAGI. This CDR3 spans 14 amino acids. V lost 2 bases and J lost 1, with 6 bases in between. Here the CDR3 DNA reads TGTGCCAGCAGTTACAGAGGCAGCAATCAGCCCCAGCATTTT. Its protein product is CASSYRGSNQPQHF.

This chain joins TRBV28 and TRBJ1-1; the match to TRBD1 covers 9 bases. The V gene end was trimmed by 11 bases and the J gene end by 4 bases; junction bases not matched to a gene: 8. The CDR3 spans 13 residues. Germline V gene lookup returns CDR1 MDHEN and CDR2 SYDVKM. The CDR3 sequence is CAGGQGDSTEAFF. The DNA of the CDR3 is TGTGCCGGGGGACAGGGTGATAGCACTGAAGCTTTCTTT.

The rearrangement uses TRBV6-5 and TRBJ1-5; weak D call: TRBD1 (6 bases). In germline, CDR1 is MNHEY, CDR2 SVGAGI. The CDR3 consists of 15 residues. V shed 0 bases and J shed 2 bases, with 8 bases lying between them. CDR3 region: CASSYSHRGNQPQHF. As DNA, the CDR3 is TGTGCCAGCAGTTACTCCCACAGGGGCAATCAGCCCCAGCATTTT.

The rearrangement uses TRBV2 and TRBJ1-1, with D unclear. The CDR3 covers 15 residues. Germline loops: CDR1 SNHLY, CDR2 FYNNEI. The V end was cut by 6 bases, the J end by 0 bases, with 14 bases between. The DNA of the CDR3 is TGTGCCAGCAGCCAGTTTGCGGCCCTGAACACTGAAGCTTTCTTT. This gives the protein CASSQFAALNTEAFF.

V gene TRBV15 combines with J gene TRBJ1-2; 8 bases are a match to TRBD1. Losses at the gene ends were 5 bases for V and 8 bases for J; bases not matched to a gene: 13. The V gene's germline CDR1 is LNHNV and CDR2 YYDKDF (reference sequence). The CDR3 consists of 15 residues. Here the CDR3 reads CATSAETGELGGYTF. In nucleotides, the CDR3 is TGTGCCACCAGCGCAGAGACAGGGGAGCTTGGCGGCTACACCTTC.

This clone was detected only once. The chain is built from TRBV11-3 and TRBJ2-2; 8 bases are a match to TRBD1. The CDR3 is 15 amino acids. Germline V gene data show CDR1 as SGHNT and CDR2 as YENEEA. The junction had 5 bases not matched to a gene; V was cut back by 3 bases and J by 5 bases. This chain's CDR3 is CASSLGQGATGELFF. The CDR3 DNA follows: TGTGCCAGCAGCTTGGGTCAGGGGGCGACCGGGGAGCTGTTTTTT.

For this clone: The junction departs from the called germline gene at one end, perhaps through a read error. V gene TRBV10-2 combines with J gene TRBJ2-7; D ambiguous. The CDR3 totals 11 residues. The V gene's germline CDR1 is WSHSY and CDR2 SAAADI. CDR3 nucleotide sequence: TGCGCCAGCGCCATCTCCTACGGGCAGTACTTC. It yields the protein CASAISYGQYF.

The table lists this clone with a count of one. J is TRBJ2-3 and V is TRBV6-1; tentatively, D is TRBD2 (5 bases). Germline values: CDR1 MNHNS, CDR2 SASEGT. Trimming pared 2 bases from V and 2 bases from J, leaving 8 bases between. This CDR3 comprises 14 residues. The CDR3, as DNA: TGTGCCAGCAGTGAACGAGGGTCCACAGATACGCAGTATTTT. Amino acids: CASSERGSTDTQYF.